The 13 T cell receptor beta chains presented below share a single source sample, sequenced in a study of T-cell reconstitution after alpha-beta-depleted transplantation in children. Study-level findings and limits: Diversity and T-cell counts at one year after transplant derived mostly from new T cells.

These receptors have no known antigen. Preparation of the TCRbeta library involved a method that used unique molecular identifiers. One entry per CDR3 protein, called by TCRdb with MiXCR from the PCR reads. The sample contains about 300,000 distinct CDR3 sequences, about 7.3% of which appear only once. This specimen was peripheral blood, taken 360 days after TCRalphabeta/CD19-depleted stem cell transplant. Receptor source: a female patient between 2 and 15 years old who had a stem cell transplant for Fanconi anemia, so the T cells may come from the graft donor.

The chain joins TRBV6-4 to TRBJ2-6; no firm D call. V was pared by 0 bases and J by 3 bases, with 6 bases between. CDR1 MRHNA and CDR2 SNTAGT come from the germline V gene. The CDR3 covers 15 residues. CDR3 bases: TGTGCCAGCAGTGACTCGGGTTTTGGGGCCAACGTCCTGACTTTC. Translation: CASSDSGFGANVLTF.

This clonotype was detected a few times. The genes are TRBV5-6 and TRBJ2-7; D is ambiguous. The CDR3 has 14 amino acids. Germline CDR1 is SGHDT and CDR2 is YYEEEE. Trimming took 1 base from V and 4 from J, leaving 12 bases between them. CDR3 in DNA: TGTGCCAGCAGCTTGCGGAGTCCTGCATACGAGCAGTACTTC. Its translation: CASSLRSPAYEQYF. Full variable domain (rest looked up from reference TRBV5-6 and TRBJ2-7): DAGVTQSPTHLIKTRGQQVTLRCSPKSGHDTVSWYQQALGQGPQFIFQYYEEEERQRGNFPDRFSGHQFPNYSSELNVNALLLGDSALYLCASSLRSPAYEQYFGPGTRLTVT.

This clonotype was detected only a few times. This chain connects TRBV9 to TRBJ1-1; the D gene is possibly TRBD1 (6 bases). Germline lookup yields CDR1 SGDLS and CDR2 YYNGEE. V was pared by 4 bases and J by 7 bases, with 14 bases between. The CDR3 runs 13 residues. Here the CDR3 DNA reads TGTGCCAGCAGCCCCTCGGGGGGGCTTGAAGCTTTCTTT. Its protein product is CASSPSGGLEAFF. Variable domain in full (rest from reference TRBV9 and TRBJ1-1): DSGVTQTPKHLITATGQRVTLRCSPRSGDLSVYWYQQSLDQGLQFLIQYYNGEERAKGNILERFSAQQFPDLHSELNLSSLELGDSALYFCASSPSGGLEAFFGQGTRLTVV.

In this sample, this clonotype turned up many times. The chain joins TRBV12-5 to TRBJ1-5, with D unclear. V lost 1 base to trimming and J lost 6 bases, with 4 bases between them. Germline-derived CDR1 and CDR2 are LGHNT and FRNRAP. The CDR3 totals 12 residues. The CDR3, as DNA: TGTGCTAGTGGTTTGGGGGGTCAGCCCCAGCATTTT. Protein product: CASGLGGQPQHF.

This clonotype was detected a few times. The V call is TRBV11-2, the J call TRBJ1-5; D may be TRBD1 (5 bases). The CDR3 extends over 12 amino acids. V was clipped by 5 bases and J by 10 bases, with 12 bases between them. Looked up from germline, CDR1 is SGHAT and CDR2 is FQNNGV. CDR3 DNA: TGTGCCAGCAGCGAAGTCGGGGGACCCCAGCATTTT. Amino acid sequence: CASSEVGGPQHF. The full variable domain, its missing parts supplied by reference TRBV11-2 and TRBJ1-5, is EAGVAQSPRYKIIEKRQSVAFWCNPISGHATLYWYQQILGQGPKLLIQFQNNGVVDDSQLPKDRFSAERLKGVDSTLKIQPAKLEDSAVYLCASSEVGGPQHFGDGTRLSIL.

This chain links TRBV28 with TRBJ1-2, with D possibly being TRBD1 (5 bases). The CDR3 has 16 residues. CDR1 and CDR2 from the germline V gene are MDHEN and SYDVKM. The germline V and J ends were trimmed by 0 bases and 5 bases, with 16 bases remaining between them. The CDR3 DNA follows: TGTGCCAGCAGTTTATGGCCACGGGGCGCGGAGTATGGCTACACCTTC. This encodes CASSLWPRGAEYGYTF.

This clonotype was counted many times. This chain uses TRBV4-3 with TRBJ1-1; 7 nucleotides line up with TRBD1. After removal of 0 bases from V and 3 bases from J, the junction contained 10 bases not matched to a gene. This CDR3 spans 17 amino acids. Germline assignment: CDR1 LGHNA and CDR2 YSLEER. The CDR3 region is CASSQDPGTVRDTEAFF. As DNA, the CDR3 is TGCGCCAGCAGCCAAGATCCCGGGACAGTGAGGGACACTGAAGCTTTCTTT.

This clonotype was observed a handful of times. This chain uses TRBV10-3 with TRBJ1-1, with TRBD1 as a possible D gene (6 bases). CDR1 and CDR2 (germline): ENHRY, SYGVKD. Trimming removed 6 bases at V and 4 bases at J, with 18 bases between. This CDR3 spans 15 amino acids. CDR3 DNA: TGTGCCATCAGGTCCCCGGACAGCTTCTCCACTGAAGCTTTCTTT. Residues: CAIRSPDSFSTEAFF.

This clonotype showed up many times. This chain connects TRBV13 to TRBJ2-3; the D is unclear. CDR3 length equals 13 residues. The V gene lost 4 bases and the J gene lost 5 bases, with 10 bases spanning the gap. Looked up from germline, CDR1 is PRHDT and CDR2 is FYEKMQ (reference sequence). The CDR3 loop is CASSSEAGDTQYF. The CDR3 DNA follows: TGTGCCAGCAGCTCCGAGGCCGGAGATACGCAGTATTTT.

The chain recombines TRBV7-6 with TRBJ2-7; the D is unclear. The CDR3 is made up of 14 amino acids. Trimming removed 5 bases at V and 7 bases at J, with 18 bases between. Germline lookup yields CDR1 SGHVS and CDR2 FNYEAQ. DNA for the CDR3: TGTGCCAGCAGCCGTACCGGCCCATTGGGGGAGCAGTACTTC. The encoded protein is CASSRTGPLGEQYF. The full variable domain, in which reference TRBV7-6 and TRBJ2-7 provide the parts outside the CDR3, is GAGVSQSPRYKVTKRGQDVALRCDPISGHVSLYWYRQALGQGPEFLTYFNYEAQQDKSGLPNDRFSAERPEGSISTLTIQRTEQRDSAMYRCASSRTGPLGEQYFGPGTRLTVT.

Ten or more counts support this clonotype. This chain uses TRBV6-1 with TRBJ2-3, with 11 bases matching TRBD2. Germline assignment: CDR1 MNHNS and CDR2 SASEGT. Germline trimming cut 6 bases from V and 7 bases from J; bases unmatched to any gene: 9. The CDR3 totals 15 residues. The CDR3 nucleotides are TGTGCCAGCAGAATCACTAGCGGGGGAGGAAATACGCAGTATTTT. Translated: CASRITSGGGNTQYF.

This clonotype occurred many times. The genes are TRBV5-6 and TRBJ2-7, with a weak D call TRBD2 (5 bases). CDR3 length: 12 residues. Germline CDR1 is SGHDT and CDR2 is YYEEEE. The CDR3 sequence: CASGIRTYEQYF. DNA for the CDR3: TGTGCTTCGGGGATAAGGACCTACGAGCAGTACTTC. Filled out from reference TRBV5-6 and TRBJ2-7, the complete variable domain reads DAGVTQSPTHLIKTRGQQVTLRCSPKSGHDTVSWYQQALGQGPQFIFQYYEEEERQRGNFPDRFSGHQFPNYSSELNVNALLLGDSALYLCASGIRTYEQYFGPGTRLTVT.

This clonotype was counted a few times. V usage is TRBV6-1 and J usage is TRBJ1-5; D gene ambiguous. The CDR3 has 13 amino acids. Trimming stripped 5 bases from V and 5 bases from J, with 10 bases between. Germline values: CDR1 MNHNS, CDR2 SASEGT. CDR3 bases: TGTGCCAGCAGTCGAGAGGCGGATCAGCCCCAGCATTTT. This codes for CASSREADQPQHF.